The clone carrying this T cell receptor (beta chain) was seen more than once but under ten times. This sample was included in a study of patients and donors after allogeneic stem cell transplantation. The CDR3 spans 15 residues. Trimming removed 2 bases from V and 9 bases from J; junction bases left unmatched: 10. Looked up from germline, CDR1 is SGHTA and CDR2 is FQGNSA. Via MiXCR, TCRdb re-called the RT-PCR reads, giving one row per CDR3 protein. The data contain fewer than 250,000 distinct CDR3 sequences, roughly 13% of them seen just once; the ten biggest clones take up under 14%. This rearrangement joins TRBV7-2 to TRBJ1-5; TRBD1 agrees at 7 bases. The sequencing input was blood, either unsorted or a sorted T cell fraction (not recorded which). The source is a human donor who was either an allogeneic HSCT recipient or a stem cell or donor lymphocyte infusion donor (not recorded which). It is not recorded whose cells these are; they may come from a transplant donor. Written as DNA, the CDR3 is TGTGCCAGCAGCTTACCCACAGGGGCCCTCGTGCCCCAGCATTTT. This sequence encodes CASSLPTGALVPQHF.